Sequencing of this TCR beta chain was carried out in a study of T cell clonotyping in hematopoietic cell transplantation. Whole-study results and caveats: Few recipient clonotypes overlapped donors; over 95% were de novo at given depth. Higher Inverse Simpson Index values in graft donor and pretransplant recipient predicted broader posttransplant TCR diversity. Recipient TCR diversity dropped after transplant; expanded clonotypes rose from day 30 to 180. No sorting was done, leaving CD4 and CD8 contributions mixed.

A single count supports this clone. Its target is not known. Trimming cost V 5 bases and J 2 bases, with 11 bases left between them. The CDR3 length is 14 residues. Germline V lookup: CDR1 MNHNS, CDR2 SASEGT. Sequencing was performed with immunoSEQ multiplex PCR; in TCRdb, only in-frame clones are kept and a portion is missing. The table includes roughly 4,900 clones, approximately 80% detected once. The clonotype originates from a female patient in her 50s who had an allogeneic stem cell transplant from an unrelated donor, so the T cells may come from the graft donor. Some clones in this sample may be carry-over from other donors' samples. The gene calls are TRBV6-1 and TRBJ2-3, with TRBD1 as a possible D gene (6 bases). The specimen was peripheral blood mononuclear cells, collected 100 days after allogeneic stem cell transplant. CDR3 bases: TGTGCCAGCAGTATACAGGGTAACACAGATACGCAGTATTTT. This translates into CASSIQGNTDTQYF.